These 32 T cell receptor beta chains were all obtained from the same sample, sequenced in a study of blood T cell repertoires in COVID-19. The assay was immunoSEQ multiplex PCR, and TCRdb's table has in-frame clones only and misses some. The repertoire has about 200,000 clones, about 89% of them found once; the top ten carry about 5%. Sequencing input: peripheral blood. The receptors originated from a woman in her forties with acute or convalescent COVID-19.

This clone has a handful of counts. V is TRBV19 and J is TRBJ2-5, with TRBD1 matching 9 bases. CDR3 length equals 16 residues. Germline V gene sequence: CDR1 LNHDA, CDR2 SQIVND (reference sequence). V lost 6 bases and J lost 5; bases outside the gene matches: 13. CDR3 sequence: CASRTLPGQGVETQYF. The CDR3, as DNA: TGTGCCAGTAGAACTCTCCCGGGACAGGGTGTGGAGACCCAGTACTTC.

V usage is TRBV7-2 and J usage is TRBJ1-5, with unresolved D. The CDR3 consists of 13 residues. Germline values: CDR1 SGHTA, CDR2 FQGNSA. The V end lost 1 base, the J end lost 4 bases, and 5 bases lay between the germline ends. The CDR3 region has the DNA TGTGCCAGCAGCTTAGAACAGAATCAGCCCCAGCATTTT. This gives the protein CASSLEQNQPQHF.

The chain carries TRBV20-1 and TRBJ2-1; maybe TRBD2 (6 bases). The CDR3 runs 14 residues. Germline V gene data show CDR1 as DFQATT and CDR2 as SNEGSKA (reference sequence). V gave up 3 bases and J gave up 2 bases, with 11 bases separating them. The CDR3 loop is CSASNAGPYNEQFF. CDR3 bases: TGCAGTGCTAGTAACGCGGGGCCCTACAATGAGCAGTTCTTC.

The J gene is TRBJ2-2, the V gene TRBV7-9, with TRBD1 matching over 9 bases. The CDR3 totals 19 residues. Germline V gene sequence: CDR1 SEHNR, CDR2 FQNEAQ (reference sequence). Unmatched junction bases numbered 13, after V lost 4 bases and J lost 1 base. The DNA for the CDR3 is TGTGCCAGCAGCTCGTCGATACAGGGGGCGGGGCTGAACACCGGGGAGCTGTTTTTT. It translates to CASSSSIQGAGLNTGELFF.

This chain uses TRBV3-1 (or the pseudogene TRBV3-2) with TRBJ2-3; 7 bases are shared with TRBD1. Trimming took 4 bases from V and 2 from J; bases not matched to a gene: 3. The CDR3 has 14 residues. From germline, CDR1 is LGHDT and CDR2 YNNKEL (reference sequence). CDR3 in amino acids: CASSPGQSTDTQYF. The DNA for the CDR3 is TGTGCCAGCAGCCCGGGACAGTCCACAGATACGCAGTATTTT.

This chain uses TRBV11-3 with TRBJ1-3; TRBD1 is a possible D gene (5 bases). CDR1 is SGHNT, CDR2 YENEEA, per germline. The CDR3 contains 20 residues. Trimming shortened V by 0 bases and J by 2 bases, and 23 bases separated the two germline ends. In DNA, the CDR3 is TGTGCCAGCAGCTTAGAATTATCTCTTTACGGGGGTAAGCCTGGAAACACCATATATTTT. Translated, it gives CASSLELSLYGGKPGNTIYF.

The rearrangement uses TRBV18 and TRBJ2-1, with TRBD1 matching over 9 bases. The J segment lost 9 bases and the V segment lost 4 bases, leaving 16 bases of the junction unmatched. The CDR3 runs to 17 residues. The germline V gene encodes CDR1 KGHSH and CDR2 LQKENI. DNA for the CDR3: TGTGCCAGCTCACTTAAGCAGGGGACAGGGAATCAGACTGAGCAGTTCTTC. Its translation is CASSLKQGTGNQTEQFF.

V gene TRBV19 combines with J gene TRBJ2-2; 13 bases match TRBD2. CDR3 length: 22 residues. In germline, CDR1 is LNHDA, CDR2 SQIVND (reference sequence). The V and J ends lost 5 bases and 4 bases, in that order; junction bases with no gene match: 22. CDR3 in amino acids: CASSGKPSGTSGAQKTTGELFF. The CDR3 bases are TGTGCCAGTAGTGGGAAACCAAGCGGGACTAGCGGGGCCCAGAAAACCACCGGGGAGCTGTTTTTT.

This chain uses TRBV7-2 with TRBJ2-7, with TRBD2 matching 11 bases. V lost 1 base to trimming and J lost 3 bases; unmatched junction nucleotides: 14. In germline, CDR1 is SGHTA, CDR2 FQGNSA. The length of the CDR3 is 19 residues. CDR3 sequence (DNA): TGTGCCAGCAGCTTAGGGGTTAGCGGGGGGGTAAGTAGCATCTACGAGCAGTACGTC. It encodes CASSLGVSGGVSSIYEQYV.

V usage is TRBV12-5 and J usage is TRBJ2-7, with a tentative D call TRBD2 (6 bases). This CDR3 region has 11 residues. The V end lost 9 bases, the J end lost 3 bases, and 9 bases lay between the germline ends. CDR1 is LGHNT and CDR2 is FRNRAP in the germline V gene. The CDR3 nucleotides read TGTGCTAGCGAGGGAGGCTACGAGCAGTACGTC. This gives the protein CASEGGYEQYV.

The genes are TRBV6-6 and TRBJ1-2; 8 nucleotides match TRBD1. The CDR3 sequence is 15 residues long. Germline CDR1 MNHNY, CDR2 SVGAGI (reference sequence). V was clipped by 0 bases and J by 4 bases; unmatched bases: 4. The CDR3 loop reads CASSYSSGGAYGYTF. The CDR3 region has the DNA TGTGCCAGCAGTTACTCTTCAGGGGGCGCCTATGGCTACACCTTC.

This chain joins TRBV29-1 and TRBJ1-1; D is possibly TRBD1 (6 bases). This CDR3 is built from 12 residues. V was clipped by 6 bases and J by 4 bases, with 12 bases between them. Germline V gene lookup returns CDR1 SQVTM and CDR2 ANQGSEA. The CDR3 nucleotides are TGCAGCGTGGGGGGGGGCGTCACTGAAGCTTTCTTT. It translates to CSVGGGVTEAFF.

The chain is built from TRBV30 and TRBJ2-3, with 13 bases fitting TRBD2. With 5 bases clipped from V and 7 bases from J, the junction kept 9 bases outside the gene matches. The CDR3 length is 15 residues. Per the germline V gene, CDR1 is GTSNPN and CDR2 is SVGIG (reference sequence). The DNA of the CDR3 is TGTGCCTGGGGGCCCAGGACTAGCGGGGGTTATACGCAGTATTTT. This encodes CAWGPRTSGGYTQYF.

The chain uses TRBV5-1 and TRBJ1-2; the D gene is possibly TRBD1 (6 bases). The CDR3 length is 14 residues. Germline V lookup: CDR1 SGHRS, CDR2 YFSETQ. V was pared by 0 bases and J by 8 bases, with 14 bases between. This chain's CDR3 is CASSLVSGVDGYTF. The DNA of the CDR3 is TGCGCCAGCAGCTTGGTATCAGGGGTAGACGGCTACACCTTC.

V is TRBV5-1 and J is TRBJ2-2, with a possible D match to TRBD1 (5 bases). With 4 bases removed from V and 4 bases from J, the gap between germline ends came to 14 bases. Germline lookup yields CDR1 SGHRS and CDR2 YFSETQ. This CDR3 region has 15 residues. CDR3 residues: CASSTGHVATGELFF. The CDR3 region has the DNA TGCGCCAGCAGCACCGGACACGTGGCCACCGGGGAGCTGTTTTTT.

The V and J genes are TRBV27 and TRBJ1-1, with D tentatively TRBD1 (5 bases). The germline V and J ends were trimmed by 6 bases and 1 base, with 12 bases remaining between them. The CDR3 is 14 residues long. Germline V gene lookup returns CDR1 MNHEY and CDR2 SMNVEV (reference sequence). CDR3 sequence reads: CASSYMGPNTEAFF. The CDR3 nucleotides read TGTGCCAGCAGCTACATGGGGCCGAACACTGAAGCTTTCTTT.

The chain is built from TRBV3-1 (or the pseudogene TRBV3-2) and TRBJ1-2; 10 bases match TRBD1. This CDR3 has 15 amino acids. CDR1 and CDR2 (germline): LGHDT, YNNKEL (reference sequence). V trimming: 5 bases; J trimming: 4 bases; junction bases outside the gene matches: 7. The CDR3, as DNA: TGTGCCAGCAGCTACGGGACAGGGGCACTCTATGGCTACACCTTC. Amino acid sequence: CASSYGTGALYGYTF.

The genes are TRBV7-3 and TRBJ2-5; maybe TRBD2 (6 bases). The germline V gene encodes CDR1 SGHTA and CDR2 FQGTGA. This CDR3 comprises 13 residues. V was pared by 5 bases and J by 3 bases, with 10 bases between. In nucleotides, the CDR3 is TGTGCCAGCAGCATACTAGCAGAAGAGACCCAGTACTTC. It encodes CASSILAEETQYF. Combining the CDR3 with reference TRBV7-3 and TRBJ2-5 gives the whole variable domain GAGVSQTPSNKVTEKGKYVELRCDPISGHTALYWYRQSLGQGPEFLIYFQGTGAADDSGLPNDRFFAVRPEGSVSTLKIQRTERGDSAVYLCASSILAEETQYFGPGTRLLVL.

The J gene is TRBJ2-2, the V gene TRBV19; D gene ambiguous. The germline CDR1 and CDR2 sequences are LNHDA and SQIVND (reference sequence). This CDR3 has 17 residues. V was pared by 2 bases and J by 0 bases, with 13 bases between. The CDR3 sequence is CASSIIHRSTNTGELFF. The CDR3 DNA reads TGTGCCAGTAGTATAATCCACAGATCAACGAACACCGGGGAGCTGTTTTTT.

The chain links TRBV27 to TRBJ2-3, with D tentatively TRBD2 (5 bases). V was cut by 1 base and J by 5 bases, with 10 bases left in between. The CDR3 contains 14 residues. Germline V gene data show CDR1 as MNHEY and CDR2 as SMNVEV (reference sequence). The CDR3 loop is CASSLFRGRDTQYF. The CDR3, as DNA: TGTGCCAGCAGTTTATTCCGGGGAAGAGATACGCAGTATTTT.

J is TRBJ1-2 and V is TRBV7-8; 7 nucleotides match TRBD1. The CDR3 has 18 amino acids. Trimming cost V 1 base and J 3 bases; bases outside gene matches: 14. Germline V gene data show CDR1 as SGHVS and CDR2 as FQNEAQ. CDR3 residues: CASSLGRQGQAEDYGYTF. CDR3 bases: TGTGCCAGCAGCTTAGGGCGACAGGGTCAGGCTGAGGACTATGGCTACACCTTC.

J is TRBJ1-5 and V is TRBV6-6; unclear D gene. This CDR3 contains 14 residues. Trimming pared 4 bases from V and 1 base from J, leaving 8 bases between. Germline V CDR1 and CDR2: MNHNY, SVGAGI (reference sequence). The CDR3 DNA reads as TGTGCCAGCAGTTTCATGGAGAGCAATCAGCCCCAGCATTTT. Amino acid sequence: CASSFMESNQPQHF.

This chain uses TRBV11-3 with TRBJ2-2; 9 bases agree with TRBD2. Germline lookup yields CDR1 SGHNT and CDR2 YENEEA. V trimming: 0 bases; J trimming: 6 bases; junction bases outside the gene matches: 2. The CDR3 totals 15 residues. For the CDR3, the DNA is TGTGCCAGCAGCTTAGAGCGGGGGGGCGCCGGGGAGCTGTTTTTT. It encodes CASSLERGGAGELFF.

The J gene is TRBJ2-7, the V gene TRBV2; 10 bases match TRBD2. The CDR3 totals 17 residues. Trimming cost V 4 bases and J 0 bases; bases outside gene matches: 9. The germline V gene encodes CDR1 SNHLY and CDR2 FYNNEI. The CDR3: CASSGSGGPRSSYEQYV. CDR3 nucleotides: TGTGCCAGCAGTGGTAGCGGGGGGCCGCGTAGCTCCTACGAGCAGTACGTC.

This chain links TRBV19 with TRBJ2-2, with 10 bases matching TRBD2. The V gene end was trimmed by 6 bases and the J gene end by 3 bases; junction bases not matched to a gene: 4. Germline CDR1 reads LNHDA; CDR2 reads SQIVND (reference sequence). There are 15 residues in the CDR3. The CDR3 protein is CASSPGTSDTGELFF. The CDR3 nucleotides read TGTGCCAGTAGCCCCGGGACTAGCGACACCGGGGAGCTGTTTTTT. The full variable domain, completed using reference TRBV19 and TRBJ2-2, is DGGITQSPKYLFRKEGQNVTLSCEQNLNHDAMYWYRQDPGQGLRLIYYSQIVNDFQKGDIAEGYSVSREKKESFPLTVTSAQKNPTAFYLCASSPGTSDTGELFFGEGSRLTVL.

The genes are TRBV11-3 and TRBJ2-2; D gene unclear. The CDR3 runs 15 residues. The V and J ends lost 1 base and 0 bases respectively, with 6 bases between them. CDR1 is SGHNT, CDR2 YENEEA, per germline. DNA of the CDR3: TGTGCCAGCAGCTTAGGCAGGTCGAACACCGGGGAGCTGTTTTTT. The encoded protein is CASSLGRSNTGELFF. The whole variable domain, filled in from reference TRBV11-3 and TRBJ2-2, reads EAGVVQSPRYKIIEKKQPVAFWCNPISGHNTLYWYLQNLGQGPELLIRYENEEAVDDSQLPKDRFSAERLKGVDSTLKIQPAELGDSAVYLCASSLGRSNTGELFFGEGSRLTVL.

The V call is TRBV5-1, the J call TRBJ1-3; 11 bases align to TRBD1. Germline V gives CDR1 SGHRS, CDR2 YFSETQ. After removal of 4 bases from V and 2 bases from J, the junction contained 2 bases not matched to a gene. This CDR3 is 15 amino acids long. The DNA of the CDR3 is TGCGCCAGCAGCCAGGGACAGGGGGCTGGAAACACCATATATTTT. This translates into CASSQGQGAGNTIYF.

J is TRBJ2-1 and V is TRBV5-1, with 8 bases aligning to TRBD1. V shed 3 bases, J shed 4 bases, and the junction held 12 bases outside the gene matches. The V gene's germline CDR1 is SGHRS and CDR2 YFSETQ. This CDR3 comprises 17 residues. The CDR3 loop reads CASSSIASGGNYNEQFF. CDR3 nucleotide sequence: TGCGCCAGCAGCTCAATTGCTTCAGGGGGCAATTACAATGAGCAGTTCTTC.

The chain carries TRBV27 and TRBJ2-3; TRBD1 is a possible D gene (5 bases). Germline assignment: CDR1 MNHEY and CDR2 SMNVEV (reference sequence). Between the trimmed V and J ends, which lost 7 bases and 2 bases, there was a span of 16 bases. The CDR3 extends over 15 amino acids. For the CDR3, the DNA is TGTGCCAGCACCCTCGCCTTAGGGGCCACAGATACGCAGTATTTT. It is translated as CASTLALGATDTQYF.

The chain employs TRBV10-3 and TRBJ2-2; 7 bases match TRBD1. Losses at the gene ends were 10 bases for V and 6 bases for J; bases not matched to a gene: 14. The germline V gene encodes CDR1 ENHRY and CDR2 SYGVKD. This CDR3 is built from 15 residues. CDR3 nucleotides: TGTGCCACCTGGTACAGGGGCTTCAACCCCGGGGAGCTGTTTTTT. Its translation is CATWYRGFNPGELFF.

The chain is built from TRBV19 and TRBJ2-2; possibly TRBD2 for D (5 bases). Germline V CDR1 and CDR2: LNHDA, SQIVND (reference sequence). CDR3 length: 18 residues. The V end was cut by 6 bases, the J end by 3 bases, with 23 bases between. The chain's CDR3 is CASRPTRGGRPDTGELFF. DNA of the CDR3: TGTGCCAGTAGACCCACCCGGGGTGGTCGACCCGACACCGGGGAGCTGTTTTTT.

V gene TRBV10-3 combines with J gene TRBJ1-2; tentatively, D is TRBD1 (6 bases). The CDR3 sequence is 11 residues long. CDR1 and CDR2 from the germline V gene are ENHRY and SYGVKD. V lost 10 bases and J lost 4, with 10 bases in between. The CDR3 DNA reads as TGTGCCACAAAGGACAGCTATGGCTACACCTTC. Residues: CATKDSYGYTF.